Listed below are T cell receptor beta chains from one sample, sequenced in a study of blood T cell repertoires in COVID-19. Assay: immunoSEQ multiplex PCR; the TCRdb copy retains only in-frame clones and omits some. Altogether about 150,000 clones are present, roughly 80% being singletons, with the ten largest covering under 9.5%. The sample taken for sequencing was PBMCs or T cells enriched from blood (not recorded which). The receptors come from a middle-aged man who had recovered from COVID-19. The conserved cysteine and the conserved F or W are not part of the CDR3 here.

>TRBV6-6
ASSRQASIYEQY
>TRBV2
ASTQGGNQPQH
>TRBV19
ATRRGAGYGGNGEKLF
>TRBV10-3
AISEFLTRGTPSETQY
>TRBV4-3
ASSQEGADATNEKLF
>TRBV15
ATSRESAGRPTEAF
>TRBV6-2/TRBV6-3
ASSYSAGSYEQY
>TRBV7-9
ASSPPDRALFYYEQY
>TRBV5-1
ASSALLDRVLRGANVLT
>TRBV18
ASSSGLAGIEQF
>TRBV11-3
ASSLRGYEQY
>TRBV19
ASSMGQVVEQY
>TRBV6-6
ASNRFPEKLF
>TRBV18
ASSQSGELF
>TRBV6-5
ASSYGQGLNTEAF
>TRBV5-1
ASSITGSSYEQY
>TRBV7-2
ASSLGLPGEGYT
>TRBV5-1
ASSLVRRTSTDTQY
>TRBV5-4
ASSSNGGAEWDTQY
>TRBV6-6
ASSLPQGWGYT
>TRBV6-5
ASRRAGTGELF
>TRBV10-3
AIATGSNTGELF
>TRBV11-3
ASSHRASFDGYT
>TRBV5-1
ASSLGQGGTGELF
>TRBV11-2
ASSLILAGGPPTDTQY
>TRBV19
ASYGWDRNTEAF
>TRBV18
ASSPSPDQPQH
>TRBV5-1
ASSLAGRTYEQY
>TRBV15
ATSGPSDNLNTEAF
>TRBV5-1
ASSPQGGLGIPLH
>TRBV7-8
ASSNRGYNSPLH
>TRBV5-1
ASSPREGFPGANVLT
>TRBV11-1
ASSLAGGAGEAF
>TRBV4-1
ASSQVAGGGNEQF
>TRBV2
ASTPSGAENTEAF
>TRBV11-2
ASSPGLAGGLGTGELF
>TRBV18
ASSIQRGRSDTQY
>TRBV7-2
ASSLQIGTGIYGYT
>TRBV19
ASRPLANTGELF
>TRBV25-1
ASSDRFDYGYT
>TRBV5-1
ASRGHGQGTNLRQF
>TRBV5-1
ASSLGLRDYEQY
>TRBV6-5
ASSSSGVNTGELF
>TRBV11-2
ASSLIRGDTGELF
>TRBV3-1/TRBV3-2
ASSQGLASRGGELF
>TRBV6-5
ASSLGQNNSPLH
>TRBV10-1
ASSEYTNYEQY
>TRBV30
ALRQPSYEQY
>TRBV2
ASTRTALNTEAF
>TRBV7-2
ASSLTSGQGPYEQY
>TRBV15
ATSRGEGTGGEKLF
>TRBV12-3/TRBV12-4
ASSQMPGYGYT
>TRBV27
ASSFRGPGGYT
>TRBV6-5
ASSYGAENPTDTQY